This record looks at one T cell receptor beta chain sequence and its context. The antigen remains undetermined. Between the trimmed V and J ends, which lost 2 bases and 2 bases, there was a span of 7 bases. The CDR3 length is 15 residues. The germline V gene encodes CDR1 MDHEN and CDR2 SYDVKM. This entry is derived from a study of shared clonotypes between healthy human individuals. Whole-study results and caveats: Clonotypes not shared had lower generation probabilities than those common to all four donors.

The table came from immunoSEQ multiplex PCR; TCRdb's copy has only in-frame clones and leaves some out. This table holds fewer than 1.6 million clones, approximately 98.5% found once. This clonotype was sampled from a man aged 30-40 years in good health. This chain joins TRBV28 and TRBJ2-6; D not certain. The source material was naive CD4+ T cells sorted from blood. The subset here: CD45RA+ positively selected. Here the CDR3 DNA reads TGTGCCAGCAGTTTACGAGGTACTGGGGCCAACGTCCTGACTTTC. This encodes CASSLRGTGANVLTF. Full variable domain (missing parts from reference TRBV28 and TRBJ2-6): DVKVTQSSRYLVKRTGEKVFLECVQDMDHENMFWYRQDPGLGLRLIYFSYDVKMKEKGDIPEGYSVSREKKERFSLILESASTNQTSMYLCASSLRGTGANVLTFGAGSRLTVL.